These 26 T cell receptor beta chains were all obtained from the same sample, sequenced in a study of CD8 T cells in ankylosing spondylitis. In TCRdb, the 5' RACE reads were re-called with MiXCR into one record per CDR3 protein. Of 200,000 to 300,000 distinct CDR3 sequences listed, 8.6% are singletons. Sequencing input: blood, either unsorted or a sorted T cell fraction (not recorded which). The receptors were gathered from a male donor with ankylosing spondylitis or in good health (not recorded which).

The chain uses TRBV12-3 or TRBV12-4 and TRBJ2-1, with TRBD2 identical over 12 bases. The CDR3 has 16 residues. V trimming: 7 bases; J trimming: 6 bases; junction bases outside the gene matches: 10. The CDR3 coding sequence is TGTGCCAGCAACCCTAGCGGGGGGGCCCTGGCCAATGAGCAGTTCTTC. This translates into CASNPSGGALANEQFF.

At least ten counts were recorded for this clonotype. The chain carries TRBV20-1 and TRBJ1-5, with D possibly matching TRBD1 (5 bases). The V and J ends lost 3 bases and 0 bases respectively, with 9 bases between them. The CDR3 sequence is 14 residues long. Looked up from germline, CDR1 is DFQATT and CDR2 is SNEGSKA (reference sequence). The CDR3 DNA reads TGCAGTGCTAGGTGGGGCTCTAGCAATCAGCCCCAGCATTTT. It codes for CSARWGSSNQPQHF.

The chain carries TRBV4-3 and TRBJ1-6; 8 positions agree with TRBD1. V was pared by 4 bases and J by 10 bases, with 9 bases of the junction left unmatched. The CDR3 length is 15 residues. Germline CDR1 is LGHNA and CDR2 is YSLEER. CDR3 region: CASSPTDREGSPLHF. In DNA form, the CDR3 reads TGCGCCAGCAGCCCAACGGACAGGGAGGGATCACCCCTCCACTTT.

This clonotype came up many times. V gene TRBV20-1 combines with J gene TRBJ1-1; D is perhaps TRBD1 (6 bases). This CDR3 spans 13 amino acids. The germline CDR1 and CDR2 sequences are DFQATT and SNEGSKA (reference sequence). The V gene lost 3 bases and the J gene lost 3 bases, with 11 bases spanning the gap. The CDR3, as DNA: TGCAGTGCTAGCAGGGACACACACACTGAAGCTTTCTTT. Its protein product is CSASRDTHTEAFF.

Ten or more counts support this clonotype. The chain couples TRBV9 to TRBJ2-1; TRBD2 agrees at 9 bases. The CDR3 is 16 residues long. The germline CDR1 and CDR2 sequences are SGDLS and YYNGEE. After removal of 4 bases from V and 1 base from J, the junction contained 6 bases not matched to a gene. The CDR3 DNA follows: TGTGCCAGCAGCCCCGGCCTAGCGGGATCCTACAATGAGCAGTTCTTC. Its translation is CASSPGLAGSYNEQFF.

This clonotype has at least ten counts. The chain combines TRBV5-1 with TRBJ2-3; D unresolved. The V gene lost 4 bases and the J gene lost 2 bases, with 8 bases spanning the gap. The CDR3 has 13 amino acids. From germline, CDR1 is SGHRS and CDR2 YFSETQ. The chain's CDR3 is CASSIEFTDTQYF. As DNA, the CDR3 is TGCGCCAGCAGCATTGAGTTCACAGATACGCAGTATTTT.

This clonotype came up many times. CDR3 loop: CASSVSFSSYEQYF. The CDR3 nucleotides read TGTGCCAGCAGCGTCTCCTTCTCCTCCTACGAGCAGTACTTC. The chain uses TRBV9 and TRBJ2-7, with D hard to call. V lost 2 bases, J lost 0 bases, and 9 bases lay in between. The CDR3 is 14 amino acids. CDR1 is SGDLS and CDR2 is YYNGEE in the germline V gene.

This clonotype appeared many times. The V call is TRBV5-1, the J call TRBJ2-1; the D gene is possibly TRBD1 (6 bases). Germline V gives CDR1 SGHRS, CDR2 YFSETQ. Between the trimmed V and J ends, which lost 0 bases and 0 bases, there was a span of 7 bases. The CDR3 extends over 15 amino acids. The CDR3 is CASSLVRGSYNEQFF. CDR3 in DNA: TGCGCCAGCAGCTTGGTCAGGGGCTCCTACAATGAGCAGTTCTTC. The entire variable domain, with the rest obtained from reference TRBV5-1 and TRBJ2-1, is as follows: KAGVTQTPRYLIKTRGQQVTLSCSPISGHRSVSWYQQTPGQGLQFLFEYFSETQRNKGNFPGRFSGRQFSNSRSEMNVSTLELGDSALYLCASSLVRGSYNEQFFGPGTRLTVL.

Many counts were recorded for this clonotype. The chain is built from TRBV24-1 and TRBJ2-2; 8 bases agree with TRBD1. V shed 9 bases and J 4 bases; nucleotides not matched to a gene: 9. The germline gives CDR1 KGHDR, CDR2 SFDVKD. CDR3 length: 15 amino acids. CDR3 DNA sequence: TGTGCCACCGGCCAGGGGACAGGAGGCACCGGGGAGCTGTTTTTT. This codes for CATGQGTGGTGELFF.

There are many counts of this clonotype. The rearrangement links TRBV5-1 to TRBJ1-1, with no clear D. Trimming removed 4 bases at V and 4 bases at J, with 14 bases between. The germline V gene encodes CDR1 SGHRS and CDR2 YFSETQ. This CDR3 region has 14 residues. As DNA, the CDR3 is TGCGCCAGCAGCGATAGGGCCTCGAGCACTGAAGCTTTCTTT. Protein sequence: CASSDRASSTEAFF.

This clonotype was seen only a few times. CDR3 sequence reads: CATRTDRNQPQHF. The CDR3 nucleotides read TGTGCCACCCGGACGGACCGCAATCAGCCCCAGCATTTT. This chain connects TRBV27 to TRBJ1-5; D gene unclear. Between the trimmed V and J ends, which lost 10 bases and 2 bases, there was a span of 12 bases. Looked up from germline, CDR1 is MNHEY and CDR2 is SMNVEV (reference sequence). This CDR3 contains 13 residues.

This clonotype was recorded many times. The V and J genes are TRBV20-1 and TRBJ2-5; a possible D gene is TRBD2 (6 bases). Trimming took 0 bases from V and 0 from J, leaving 17 bases between them. The length of the CDR3 is 17 residues. Germline V CDR1 and CDR2: DFQATT, SNEGSKA (reference sequence). CDR3: CSARDLFGGGDQETQYF. The CDR3 DNA reads as TGCAGTGCTAGAGATCTTTTTGGAGGAGGGGACCAAGAGACCCAGTACTTC.

Ten or more counts support this clonotype. The chain combines TRBV5-1 with TRBJ1-2; no firm D call. The CDR3 is 14 amino acids. V lost 7 bases and J lost 6, with 19 bases in between. The germline CDR1 and CDR2 sequences are SGHRS and YFSETQ. CDR3 amino acids: CASALGRLRDGYTF. The CDR3 DNA reads TGCGCCAGCGCCCTTGGCCGGCTTCGAGATGGCTACACCTTC.

This clonotype was seen repeatedly, ten times or more. The chain joins TRBV9 to TRBJ2-3, with TRBD2 matching 9 bases. The CDR3 length is 19 residues. V lost 3 bases to trimming and J lost 1 base; unmatched junction nucleotides: 15. From germline, CDR1 is SGDLS and CDR2 YYNGEE. The CDR3 reads CASSAAPLGGGAGTDTQYF. CDR3 in DNA: TGTGCCAGCAGCGCCGCCCCCCTAGGCGGGGGGGCAGGCACAGATACGCAGTATTTT.

In its sample, this clonotype was seen many times. The chain uses TRBV29-1 and TRBJ1-5; D is perhaps TRBD1 (6 bases). Trimming stripped 6 bases from V and 3 bases from J, with 12 bases between. Per germline, CDR1 SQVTM and CDR2 ANQGSEA. CDR3 length equals 13 residues. CDR3 region: CSVRDNFNQPQHF. The CDR3 DNA reads TGCAGCGTCCGGGACAACTTCAATCAGCCCCAGCATTTT.

In its sample, this clonotype was seen many times. The V and J genes are TRBV4-3 and TRBJ2-6; D gene uncertain. Germline V gene sequence: CDR1 LGHNA, CDR2 YSLEER. The CDR3 has 19 amino acids. Trimming cost V 1 base and J 1 base, with 17 bases left between them. The CDR3 DNA reads as TGCGCCAGCAGCCAAGGGTTAGGGCCGAGAAGGTCTGGGGCCAACGTCCTGACTTTC. Its translation is CASSQGLGPRRSGANVLTF.

The rearrangement links TRBV30 to TRBJ2-5; 8 bases match TRBD1. This CDR3 contains 13 residues. The germline CDR1 and CDR2 sequences are GTSNPN and SVGIG (reference sequence). With 4 bases clipped from V and 2 bases from J, the junction kept 3 bases outside the gene matches. The CDR3 sequence is CAWTGQGQETQYF. The CDR3 DNA reads TGTGCCTGGACCGGACAGGGACAAGAGACCCAGTACTTC.

A few counts support this clonotype. The rearrangement uses TRBV27 and TRBJ2-7, with D uncertain. Deletions cut 2 bases from V and 5 bases from J, with 13 bases between. Germline V gives CDR1 MNHEY, CDR2 SMNVEV (reference sequence). The length of the CDR3 is 14 residues. Here the CDR3 DNA reads TGTGCCAGCAGTTTAAGTGGGCAGTTAAACGAGCAGTACTTC. This encodes CASSLSGQLNEQYF.

Concerning this clonotype itself: The conserved phenylalanine or tryptophan normally closing the CDR3 is absent here, so this likely arose from a read error. The rearrangement links TRBV10-3 to TRBJ2-7, with 14 bases aligning to TRBD2. After removal of 9 bases from V and 7 bases from J, the junction contained 2 bases not matched to a gene. There are 12 residues in the CDR3. Germline lookup yields CDR1 ENHRY and CDR2 SYGVKD. The CDR3 region is CAMGLAGVEQYL. CDR3 bases: TGTGCCATGGGACTAGCGGGAGTTGAGCAGTACTTA.

This chain links TRBV5-1 with TRBJ2-1, with D uncertain. This CDR3 region has 12 residues. Germline CDR1 SGHRS, CDR2 YFSETQ. V lost 2 bases and J 5 bases, leaving 5 bases between the germline ends. The CDR3 is CASSFLDNEQFF. In DNA, the CDR3 is TGCGCCAGCAGCTTTCTTGACAATGAGCAGTTCTTC.

This clonotype has a count of ten or more. The chain employs TRBV20-1 and TRBJ2-3, with 7 bases fitting TRBD2. The CDR3 is 13 amino acids. The germline CDR1 and CDR2 sequences are DFQATT and SNEGSKA (reference sequence). Germline trimming cut 2 bases from V and 3 bases from J; bases unmatched to any gene: 2. As DNA, the CDR3 is TGCAGTGCTAGACTAGCGGAAACAGATACGCAGTATTTT. Its protein product is CSARLAETDTQYF.

This clonotype was counted at least ten times. V usage is TRBV6-5 and J usage is TRBJ2-7; TRBD1 is a possible D gene (5 bases). V shed 2 bases and J shed 9 bases, with 14 bases lying between them. Germline CDR1 and CDR2: MNHEY and SVGAGI. The CDR3 totals 13 residues. The CDR3 region has the DNA TGTGCCAGCAGTTACGGTCAGGGCGGTGCGCAGTACTTC. Its translation is CASSYGQGGAQYF.

The chain joins TRBV19 to TRBJ1-1; no clear D gene. The CDR3 has 17 amino acids. From germline, CDR1 is LNHDA and CDR2 SQIVND (reference sequence). V lost 5 bases to trimming and J lost 0 bases, with 19 bases between them. The chain's CDR3 is CASSPRAAFPMNTEAFF. The CDR3 region has the DNA TGTGCCAGTAGTCCTCGGGCGGCTTTCCCGATGAACACTGAAGCTTTCTTT.

This clonotype came up a few times. This chain connects TRBV7-3 to TRBJ2-2; TRBD2 is a possible D gene (6 bases). V was trimmed by 5 bases and J by 3 bases, leaving 13 bases between them. The CDR3 totals 15 residues. Germline lookup yields CDR1 SGHTA and CDR2 FQGTGA. In nucleotides, the CDR3 is TGTGCCAGCAGCCGTCGGGACTTATACACCGGGGAGCTGTTTTTT. Translating gives CASSRRDLYTGELFF.

This chain joins TRBV5-1 and TRBJ2-7; 7 nucleotides line up with TRBD1. V dropped 0 bases and J dropped 3; count of bases not matched to a gene: 9. The CDR3 runs to 16 residues. CDR1 SGHRS and CDR2 YFSETQ come from the germline V gene. CDR3 protein: CASSLAQGGAGYEQYF. Written as DNA, the CDR3 is TGCGCCAGCAGCTTGGCCCAAGGGGGCGCGGGCTACGAGCAGTACTTC. Filled out from reference TRBV5-1 and TRBJ2-7, the complete variable domain reads KAGVTQTPRYLIKTRGQQVTLSCSPISGHRSVSWYQQTPGQGLQFLFEYFSETQRNKGNFPGRFSGRQFSNSRSEMNVSTLELGDSALYLCASSLAQGGAGYEQYFGPGTRLTVT.

The chain joins TRBV20-1 to TRBJ2-4, with D possibly matching TRBD2 (6 bases). Germline values: CDR1 DFQATT, CDR2 SNEGSKA (reference sequence). Between the trimmed V and J ends, which lost 3 bases and 6 bases, there was a span of 12 bases. This CDR3 has 13 amino acids. The CDR3 sequence: CSASELEGNIQYF. CDR3 bases: TGCAGTGCTAGCGAGTTGGAGGGAAACATTCAGTACTTC.